This TCR beta chain is from a study of CD8+ T cells in alopecia areata. Study details: Dosing with tofacitinib proceeded for 6 to 18 months, followed by 6 months off drug. Study-level results: The treated group had a single nonresponder, limiting CD8+ expansion-response conclusions.

RNA extraction was followed by reverse transcription into cDNA, which acted as the sequencing template. Only in-frame clones appear in the TCRdb table, and some are missing; sequencing was by immunoSEQ multiplex PCR. The sample lists roughly 250,000 clones, 60% seen once, with 0.75% to 0.95% in the top ten. As to treatment: oral pan-JAK inhibitor, 5-10 mg twice daily. A word on this clone: No antigen is known for it.

The sample in question was CD4+ T cells sorted from blood, obtained at approximately week 51, from a patient treated with tofacitinib. The clonotype comes from a human donor with alopecia areata.

CDR3 loop: CASSPDRESGYTF. The CDR3 DNA is TGTGCCAGCAGCCCAGACAGGGAAAGTGGCTACACCTTC. This sequence joins TRBV14 and TRBJ1-2, with TRBD1 matching over 7 bases. CDR3 size: 13 residues. Germline V gene lookup returns CDR1 SGHDN and CDR2 FVKESK. The junction had 6 bases not matched to a gene; V was cut back by 4 bases and J by 7 bases.